Sequencing of this TCR beta chain was carried out in a study of regulatory T cells in long-lasting Graves disease. Indicated time point: newly diagnosed GD, antithyroid drugs for less than 3 months. Making the TCR library involved RNA that had been extracted from PBMCs. There are 16 residues in the CDR3. The ends were cut back, 0 bases at V and 5 bases at J, with 17 bases in the middle. Looked up from germline, CDR1 is SGDLS and CDR2 is YYNGEE. For TCR beta, libraries came from iRepertoire HTBI primers and Arm-PCR of CDR3 regions. Each CDR3 protein gets one entry after TCRdb re-called the multiplex PCR reads with MiXCR. This table holds about 540,000 distinct CDR3 sequences, roughly 12% found once. This clonotype was observed at least ten times. These data are also associated with another study on T cells in Graves' hyperthyroidism and ophthalmopathy.

Sample: peripheral blood mononuclear cells (PBMCs), taken at new diagnosis, from a patient treated with antithyroid drugs. The receptor comes from a man under 40 with Graves disease. The chain has TRBV9 and TRBJ1-1; maybe TRBD1 (5 bases). CDR3 sequence reads: CASSVAGGTGGTEAFF. In DNA form, the CDR3 reads TGTGCCAGCAGCGTAGCTGGGGGGACTGGGGGTACTGAAGCTTTCTTT. Full variable domain (outside the CDR3, taken from reference TRBV9 and TRBJ1-1): DSGVTQTPKHLITATGQRVTLRCSPRSGDLSVYWYQQSLDQGLQFLIQYYNGEERAKGNILERFSAQQFPDLHSELNLSSLELGDSALYFCASSVAGGTGGTEAFFGQGTRLTVV.